This T cell receptor beta chain was captured in a study of lymphopenia after photon versus proton radiotherapy. The table came from immunoSEQ multiplex PCR; TCRdb's copy has only in-frame clones and leaves some out. The sample shows tens of thousands of clones, over 65% of them seen only once. The study's findings and limits: Photon-treated patients lost naive T cells and TCR diversity; proton-treated stayed stable.

Germline V gives CDR1 MNHNS, CDR2 SASEGT. This CDR3 has 16 residues. V was pared by 2 bases and J by 5 bases, with 10 bases of the junction left unmatched. Details on this clone: No antigen is known for it.

This chain connects TRBV6-1 to TRBJ1-1; TRBD1 matches at 8 bases. This TCR derives from a man aged 50 or older with gastric cancer. This sample comprised peripheral blood, obtained from a patient treated with photon-based radiotherapy. DNA of the CDR3: TGTGCCAGCAGTGAATCCAGGGGGCAAAGGGATACTGAAGCTTTCTTT. Protein sequence: CASSESRGQRDTEAFF.